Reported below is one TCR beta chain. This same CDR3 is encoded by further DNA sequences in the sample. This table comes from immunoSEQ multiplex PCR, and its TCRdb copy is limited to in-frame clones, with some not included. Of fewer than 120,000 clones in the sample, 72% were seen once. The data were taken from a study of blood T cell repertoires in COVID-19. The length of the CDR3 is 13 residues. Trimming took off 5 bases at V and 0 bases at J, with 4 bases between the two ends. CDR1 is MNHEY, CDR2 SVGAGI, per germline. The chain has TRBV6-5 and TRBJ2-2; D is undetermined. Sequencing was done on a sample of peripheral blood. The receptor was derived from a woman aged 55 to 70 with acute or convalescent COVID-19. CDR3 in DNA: TGTGCCAGCAGTCCAACGAACACCGGGGAGCTGTTTTTT. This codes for CASSPTNTGELFF.